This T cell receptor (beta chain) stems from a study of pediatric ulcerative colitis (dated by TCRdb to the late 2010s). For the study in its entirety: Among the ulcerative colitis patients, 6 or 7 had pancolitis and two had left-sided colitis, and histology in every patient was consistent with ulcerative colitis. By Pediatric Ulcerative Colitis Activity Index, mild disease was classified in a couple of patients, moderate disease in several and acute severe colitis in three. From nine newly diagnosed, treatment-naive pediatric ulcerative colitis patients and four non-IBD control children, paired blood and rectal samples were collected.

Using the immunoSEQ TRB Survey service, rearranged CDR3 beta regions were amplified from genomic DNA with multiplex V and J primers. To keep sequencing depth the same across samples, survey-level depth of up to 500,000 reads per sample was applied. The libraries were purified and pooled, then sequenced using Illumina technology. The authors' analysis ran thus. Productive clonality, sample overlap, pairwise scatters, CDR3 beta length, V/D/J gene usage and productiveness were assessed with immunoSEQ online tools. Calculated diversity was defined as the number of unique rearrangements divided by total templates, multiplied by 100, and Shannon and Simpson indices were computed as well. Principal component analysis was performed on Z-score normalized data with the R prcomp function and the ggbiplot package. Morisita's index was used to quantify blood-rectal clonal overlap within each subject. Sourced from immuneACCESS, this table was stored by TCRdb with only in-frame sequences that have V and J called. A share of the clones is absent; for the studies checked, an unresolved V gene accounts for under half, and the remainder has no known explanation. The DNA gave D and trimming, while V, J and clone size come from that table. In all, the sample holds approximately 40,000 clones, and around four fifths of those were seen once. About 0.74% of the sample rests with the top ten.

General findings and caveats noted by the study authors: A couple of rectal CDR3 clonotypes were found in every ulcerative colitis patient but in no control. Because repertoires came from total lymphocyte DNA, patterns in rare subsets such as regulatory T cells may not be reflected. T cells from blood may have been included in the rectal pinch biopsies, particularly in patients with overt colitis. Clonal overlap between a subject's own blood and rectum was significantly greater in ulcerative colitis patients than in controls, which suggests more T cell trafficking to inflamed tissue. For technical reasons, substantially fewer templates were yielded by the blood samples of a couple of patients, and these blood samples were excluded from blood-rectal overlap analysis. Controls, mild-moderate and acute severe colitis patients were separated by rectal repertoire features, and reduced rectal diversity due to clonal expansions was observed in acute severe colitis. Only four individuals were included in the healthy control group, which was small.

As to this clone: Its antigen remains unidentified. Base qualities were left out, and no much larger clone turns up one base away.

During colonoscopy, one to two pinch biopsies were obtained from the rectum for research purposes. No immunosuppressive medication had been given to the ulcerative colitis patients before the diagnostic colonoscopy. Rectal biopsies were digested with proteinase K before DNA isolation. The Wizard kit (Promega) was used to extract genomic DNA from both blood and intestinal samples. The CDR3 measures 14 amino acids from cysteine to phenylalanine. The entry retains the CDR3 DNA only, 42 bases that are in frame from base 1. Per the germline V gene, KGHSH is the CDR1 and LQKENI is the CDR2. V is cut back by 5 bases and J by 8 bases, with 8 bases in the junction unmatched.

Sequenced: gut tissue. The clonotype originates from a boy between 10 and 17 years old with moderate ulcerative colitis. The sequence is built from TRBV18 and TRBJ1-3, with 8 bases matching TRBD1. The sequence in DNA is TGTGCCAGCTCAACCCGGACAGGGCGGGACACCATATATTTT. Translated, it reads CASSTRTGRDTIYF.